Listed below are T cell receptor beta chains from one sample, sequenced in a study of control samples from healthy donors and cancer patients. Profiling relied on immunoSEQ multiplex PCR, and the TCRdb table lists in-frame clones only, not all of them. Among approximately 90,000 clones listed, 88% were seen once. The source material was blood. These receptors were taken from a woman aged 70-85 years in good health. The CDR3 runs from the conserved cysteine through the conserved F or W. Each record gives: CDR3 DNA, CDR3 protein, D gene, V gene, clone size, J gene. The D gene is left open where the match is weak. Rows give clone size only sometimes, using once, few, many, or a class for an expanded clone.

DNA: TGTGCCAGCAGTTTTGCGGGAGGGTTCCAAGAGACCCAGTACTTC
CDR3: CASSFAGGFQETQYF
D: TRBD2
V: TRBV27
size: -
J: TRBJ2-5

DNA: TGTGCCAGCAGCCCAGGGGTCTTGGCTTTCTTT
CDR3: CASSPGVLAFF
D: -
V: TRBV11-2
size: -
J: TRBJ1-1

DNA: TGTGCCAGCAGCCAGGACAGGGGGCTACAATATGGCTACACCTTC
CDR3: CASSQDRGLQYGYTF
D: TRBD1
V: TRBV5-4
size: -
J: TRBJ1-2

DNA: TGTGCCAGCAGTTCCGGGACCAACTATGGCTACACCTTC
CDR3: CASSSGTNYGYTF
D: -
V: TRBV2
size: many
J: TRBJ1-2

DNA: TGTGCCAGCAGTTACAACAGTGTCTCCTACAATGAGCAGTTCTTC
CDR3: CASSYNSVSYNEQFF
D: -
V: TRBV6-6
size: few
J: TRBJ2-1

DNA: TGTGCCAGCAGCGTAAGGGAGAACGAGCAGTACTTC
CDR3: CASSVRENEQYF
D: -
V: TRBV9
size: -
J: TRBJ2-7

DNA: TGTGCCAGCAGTTCCCGGACTAGCGGGGTTAACACCGGGGAGCTGTTTTTT
CDR3: CASSSRTSGVNTGELFF
D: TRBD2
V: TRBV11-2
size: -
J: TRBJ2-2

DNA: TGTGCCAGCAGCCTCGGAGGGGGTTCACCCCTCCACTTT
CDR3: CASSLGGGSPLHF
D: -
V: TRBV11-2
size: -
J: TRBJ1-6

DNA: TGTGCCAGCATGCAGCGGGAGGTTGGGGAGCAGTTCTTC
CDR3: CASMQREVGEQFF
D: TRBD2
V: TRBV27
size: -
J: TRBJ2-1

DNA: TGTGCCAGCAGTTACGTTGCGGGGCTCACAGATACGCAGTATTTT
CDR3: CASSYVAGLTDTQYF
D: -
V: TRBV6-5
size: -
J: TRBJ2-3

DNA: TGTGCCAGCAGTTTGAGGACTAACTATGGCTACACCTTC
CDR3: CASSLRTNYGYTF
D: -
V: TRBV12-3/TRBV12-4
size: few
J: TRBJ1-2

DNA: TGTGCCAGCAGCCGCGGGGCCGGGACAGGGATTCTCCTGTACAATGAGCAGTTCTTC
CDR3: CASSRGAGTGILLYNEQFF
D: TRBD1
V: TRBV7-2
size: -
J: TRBJ2-1

DNA: TGTGCCAGCAGCTCTGACACCTACTCCTACAATGAGCAGTTCTTC
CDR3: CASSSDTYSYNEQFF
D: -
V: TRBV5-4
size: once
J: TRBJ2-1

DNA: TGCAGCGGACAGGAGAATAGCAATCAGCCCCAGCATTTT
CDR3: CSGQENSNQPQHF
D: -
V: TRBV29-1
size: -
J: TRBJ1-5

DNA: TGTGCCAGCAGCTTGAGGATCCGGGACAGTGCCTATGGCTACACCTTC
CDR3: CASSLRIRDSAYGYTF
D: TRBD1
V: TRBV5-5
size: -
J: TRBJ1-2